The T cell receptor (beta chain) described here comes from a study of blood T cell repertoires in COVID-19 (dated by TCRdb to about 2020). General notes on the study: Samples covering the acute and convalescent phases of COVID-19 were provided by collaborators in the United States, Italy and Spain. Samples came from the ongoing ImmuneRACE study (first 160 participants) plus 1,254 subjects from 6 global collaborators. The prospective study material was composed of cDNA or gDNA derived from T cells, B-cell-depleted T cells, or PBMCs. A de-identified subject ID, COVID-19 status, age in years and sex were almost always included in the sample metadata. Subjects who had been exposed to COVID-19, were actively infected with it, or had recovered from it provided the deeply sampled blood TCRbeta repertoires that made up the dataset. HLA class I and class II types, where available, came from metadata supplied by the sample provider rather than from assay-based typing. The repertoires were made available in a free public database intended to serve as a resource for research on the immune response to SARS-CoV-2.

Counted from cysteine to phenylalanine, this CDR3 has 15 amino acids. CDR3 DNA only is kept here, 45 bases in frame from base 1. CDR1 and CDR2 were assigned from the germline V gene as SGHRS and YFSETQ. Here V drops 4 bases and J drops 1 base, and the junction holds 5 bases not matched to any gene. As for this clone: The specificity of this receptor is unknown. Base qualities are not recorded, but no much larger clone differs from it by a single base.

What the work shows at the level of the full study, not this receptor alone: Clinical and demographic metadata were provided uncurated, with the amount varying by source and participant.

Collaborating institutions collected whole blood in K2EDTA tubes following their own protocols. Collaborator samples were shipped for TCRbeta analysis as frozen whole blood, isolated PBMCs, or DNA extracted from either sample type. The immunoSEQ Assay, a bias-controlled multiplex PCR, was used to amplify TCRbeta CDR3 regions from genomic DNA. Per the original workflow: Within the assay, amplification of reference gene primers was used to estimate how many nucleated cells each sample contained. To quantify the absolute abundance of each unique TCRbeta CDR3 rearrangement, sequence reads were collapsed and filtered. For each sample, productive Simpson clonality was calculated as the square root of Simpson's diversity index across productive rearrangements. TCRdb's version of the immuneACCESS table is confined to in-frame rearrangements and falls short of the full clone set. An unresolved V gene accounts for under half of the shortfall where checked; the remainder is of unknown origin. That table is the source of V, J and clone size, and D and trimming were worked out from the DNA. For this sample there are around 71,000 clones; 75% to 90% appear just once. Of the sample, roughly 4.6% falls within the top ten clones.

Sequencing was performed on peripheral blood. This TCR was sampled from an elderly man with acute or convalescent COVID-19. Recombination connected TRBV5-1 to TRBJ1-1, and 9 bases in between align with TRBD1. The CDR3 region: CASSRWTGENTEAFF. The base sequence is TGCGCCAGCAGCCGATGGACAGGGGAGAACACTGAAGCTTTCTTT.